This TCR beta chain was sequenced for a study of blood T cell repertoires in COVID-19. Study as a whole: COVID-19 samples from acute and convalescent phases originated in the United States, Italy and Spain.

Clinical histories supplied by participants themselves formed the basis of cohort assignment. Repertoires were generated with immunoSEQ multiplex PCR, while TCRdb's copy carries only in-frame clones and drops some. Of 150,000 to 200,000 clones listed, around 80% are singletons. Germline V gene data show CDR1 as SGHTA and CDR2 as FQGNSA. The CDR3 is 13 residues long. V shed 4 bases and J shed 4 bases, with 11 bases lying between them. Material for sequencing was PBMCs or T cells enriched from blood (not recorded which). The TCR sequence derives from a woman in her forties or fifties who had recovered from COVID-19. The chain employs TRBV7-2 and TRBJ2-7, with D possibly being TRBD2 (5 bases). The CDR3 sequence: CASSSGIFYEQYF. The CDR3 coding sequence is TGTGCCAGCAGCTCGGGGATTTTTTACGAGCAGTACTTC.